This passage covers 30 T cell receptor beta chains from one sample sequenced in a study of CD8+CD57+ T cells in acquired aplastic anemia. Only patients with CD8+CD57+ cell expansion on flow cytometry were chosen for sequencing. Genomic DNA was employed as the template in profiling TCR beta VDJ and CDR3. TCRdb reanalysed the reads using MiXCR and keeps one entry per CDR3 protein. The table has under 250,000 distinct CDR3 sequences, 65% seen once. The sample was sorted CD4+, CD8+, or CD8+CD57+ T cells (not recorded which) from PBMCs. These receptors were taken from a human donor with aplastic anemia.

The chain couples TRBV12-3 or TRBV12-4 to TRBJ1-6; D perhaps matches TRBD1 (6 bases). Trimming left V 5 bases short and J 7 bases short, with 15 bases between. The CDR3 spans 15 residues. DNA for the CDR3: TGTGCCAGCAGTAAGACAGGTCCCCTCAATTCACCCCTCCACTTT. Translated: CASSKTGPLNSPLHF.

This clonotype appeared a few times. This chain joins TRBV25-1 and TRBJ2-7; D possibly corresponds to TRBD2 (5 bases). The CDR3 loop spans 17 amino acids. Germline V lookup: CDR1 MGHDK, CDR2 SYGVNS. Trimming stripped 4 bases from V and 4 bases from J, with 23 bases between. DNA of the CDR3: TGTGCCAGCAGTGCCCCTAGGGCTAGCCACACCGGGTACGAGCAGTACTTC. Translating it yields CASSAPRASHTGYEQYF.

This clonotype showed up just once. V is TRBV7-3 and J is TRBJ1-1, with D possibly TRBD1 on 5 matching bases. Germline V lookup: CDR1 SGHTA, CDR2 FQGTGA. This CDR3 is 15 amino acids long. Trimming cost V 4 bases and J 5 bases, with 17 bases left between them. The CDR3 is CASSSGRGVGTEAFF. The CDR3 DNA reads as TGTGCCAGCAGCTCGGGGCGGGGGGTTGGTACTGAAGCTTTCTTT.

Only one count was recorded for this clonotype. The genes are TRBV10-3 and TRBJ2-1; 7 bases map to TRBD1. V lost 2 bases to trimming and J lost 5 bases; unmatched junction nucleotides: 6. CDR1 ENHRY and CDR2 SYGVKD come from the germline V gene. The CDR3 contains 15 residues. CDR3 amino acids: CAISERGGINNEQFF. The DNA of the CDR3 is TGTGCCATCAGTGAGCGAGGGGGCATCAACAATGAGCAGTTCTTC.

To note about this clonotype: This may arise from a read error, as a much more abundant clone is one base away. The rearrangement links TRBV19 to TRBJ2-5; weak D call: TRBD1 (6 bases). Germline CDR1 is LNHDA and CDR2 is SQIVND (reference sequence). Trimming pared 5 bases from V and 4 bases from J, leaving 17 bases between. This CDR3 is built from 15 residues. The CDR3 loop reads CASSLRDTYRETQYF. The CDR3 DNA reads TGTGCCAGTAGTCTCCGGGACACTTACCGAGAGACCCAGTACTTC.

This clonotype has only a few counts. This chain joins TRBV2 and TRBJ1-1, with a weak D call TRBD1 (6 bases). The V end lost 4 bases, the J end lost 4 bases, and 13 bases lay between the germline ends. Per the germline V gene, CDR1 is SNHLY and CDR2 is FYNNEI. The CDR3 spans 14 residues. CDR3 nucleotides: TGTGCCAGCAGTGTCGGTCAGGGGAGCACTGAAGCTTTCTTT. Residues: CASSVGQGSTEAFF.

V usage is TRBV7-9 and J usage is TRBJ1-4, with TRBD1 identical over 9 bases. This CDR3 is 16 amino acids long. After removal of 7 bases from V and 8 bases from J, the junction contained 14 bases not matched to a gene. Germline-derived CDR1 and CDR2 are SEHNR and FQNEAQ (reference sequence). CDR3 loop: CASTKRGQGWQEKLFF. For the CDR3, the DNA is TGTGCCAGCACCAAGAGGGGACAGGGCTGGCAGGAAAAACTGTTTTTT.

This clonotype was recorded once. This chain links TRBV29-1 with TRBJ2-1, with 12 bases lining up with TRBD2. CDR1 is SQVTM and CDR2 is ANQGSEA in the germline V gene. V gave up 7 bases and J gave up 7 bases; unmatched junction bases: 2. There are 12 residues in the CDR3. CDR3: CSAGTSGNEQFF. Here the CDR3 DNA reads TGCAGCGCTGGGACTAGCGGGAATGAGCAGTTCTTC.

The chain couples TRBV20-1 to TRBJ2-1; 7 positions match TRBD2. Unmatched junction bases numbered 9, after V lost 6 bases and J lost 4 bases. Per the germline V gene, CDR1 is DFQATT and CDR2 is SNEGSKA (reference sequence). CDR3 length: 14 amino acids. The DNA for the CDR3 is TGCAGTGCCACCCTAGCGGACGTGTACAATGAGCAGTTCTTC. The encoded protein is CSATLADVYNEQFF.

The chain combines TRBV2 with TRBJ2-7, with 10 positions matching TRBD2. CDR3 length: 15 residues. V was clipped by 6 bases and J by 2 bases; unmatched bases: 7. Germline-derived CDR1 and CDR2 are SNHLY and FYNNEI. The DNA for the CDR3 is TGTGCCAGCAGACAAGGACTAGCGGTTACCTACGAGCAGTACTTC. It translates to CASRQGLAVTYEQYF.

The CDR3 protein is CASSEARGNSYEQYF. CDR3 DNA sequence: TGTGCCAGCAGTGAAGCGCGCGGGAACTCCTACGAGCAGTACTTC. This rearrangement joins TRBV2 to TRBJ2-7; perhaps TRBD2 as D (6 bases). V lost 0 bases, J lost 0 bases, and 9 bases lay in between. The CDR3 spans 15 residues. Germline CDR1 SNHLY, CDR2 FYNNEI.

This clonotype has just a few counts. This chain connects TRBV24-1 to TRBJ2-5; unclear D gene. CDR1 is KGHDR, CDR2 SFDVKD, per germline. CDR3 length: 13 amino acids. The germline V and J ends were trimmed by 6 bases and 0 bases, with 7 bases remaining between them. The CDR3 protein is CATSFGNQETQYF. The CDR3 DNA reads as TGTGCCACCAGTTTCGGAAACCAAGAGACCCAGTACTTC.

To note about this clonotype: Because the CDR3 is missing its conserved closing phenylalanine or tryptophan, this is likely a read error. The chain combines TRBV5-6 with TRBJ2-3, with 10 bases fitting TRBD1. The CDR3 loop spans 18 amino acids. Germline loops: CDR1 SGHDT, CDR2 YYEEEE. The V gene end was trimmed by 5 bases and the J gene end by 1 base; junction bases not matched to a gene: 13. This CDR3 reads CASSEGGTGVFGTDTQYS. CDR3 nucleotides: TGTGCCAGCAGTGAGGGGGGGACAGGGGTTTTTGGCACAGATACGCAGTATTCT.

The CDR3 region is CASSAADSSYNEQFF. The CDR3 nucleotides are TGCGCCAGCAGCGCCGCAGACAGTTCCTACAATGAGCAGTTCTTC. The chain couples TRBV5-1 to TRBJ2-1; D possibly corresponds to TRBD1 (5 bases). V was trimmed by 4 bases and J by 1 base, leaving 12 bases between them. Germline V gives CDR1 SGHRS, CDR2 YFSETQ. This CDR3 is 15 amino acids long.

This clonotype has a handful of counts. The V and J genes are TRBV15 and TRBJ2-1; 9 bases fit TRBD1. Per the germline V gene, CDR1 is LNHNV and CDR2 is YYDKDF (reference sequence). CDR3 length: 15 amino acids. V shed 3 bases and J 4 bases; nucleotides not matched to a gene: 4. The CDR3 sequence: CATSSYGTGYNEQFF. The CDR3 DNA follows: TGTGCCACCAGCAGCTACGGGACAGGGTACAATGAGCAGTTCTTC.

V and J are TRBV4-3 and TRBJ2-3; TRBD2 might be the D (6 bases). The CDR3 totals 16 residues. V was shortened by 3 bases and J by 6 bases, with 19 bases between the two germline ends. The V gene's germline CDR1 is LGHNA and CDR2 YSLEER. CDR3 sequence: CASSQGGSLSRDTQYF. In DNA form, the CDR3 reads TGCGCCAGCAGCCAGGGGGGAAGCTTAAGCCGGGATACGCAGTATTTT.

V usage is TRBV7-6 and J usage is TRBJ2-2; D remains unclear. The CDR3 covers 15 residues. The V gene's germline CDR1 is SGHVS and CDR2 FNYEAQ. Trimming took 2 bases from V and 1 from J, leaving 8 bases between them. The CDR3: CASSLRTENTGELFF. CDR3 bases: TGTGCCAGCAGCTTACGGACCGAGAACACCGGGGAGCTGTTTTTT.

This clonotype was detected only a few times. The chain links TRBV7-8 to TRBJ2-3; a weak D match, TRBD1 (6 bases). CDR3 length: 14 amino acids. V gave up 5 bases and J gave up 3 bases, with 12 bases separating them. Germline V gene data show CDR1 as SGHVS and CDR2 as FQNEAQ. The CDR3 sequence: CASSRVGATDTQYF. In nucleotides, the CDR3 is TGTGCCAGCAGCCGAGTGGGGGCGACAGATACGCAGTATTTT.

In this sample, this clonotype turned up many times. V and J are TRBV5-6 and TRBJ2-5; no clear D. Trimming pared 0 bases from V and 2 bases from J, leaving 8 bases between. The CDR3 contains 14 residues. Germline values: CDR1 SGHDT, CDR2 YYEEEE. The CDR3 coding sequence is TGTGCCAGCAGCTTGGTCCACACTCAAGAGACCCAGTACTTC. Translation gives CASSLVHTQETQYF.

Concerning this clonotype itself: The CDR3 ends on some other residue instead of the conserved phenylalanine or tryptophan, so this is likely a read error. CDR3 nucleotide sequence: TGTGCCAGCAGTACCAGGGGCGGTGTCACTGAAGCTTTCCTT. Protein product: CASSTRGGVTEAFL. This rearrangement joins TRBV27 to TRBJ1-1, with D possibly matching TRBD1 (6 bases). This CDR3 is built from 14 residues. V was pared by 5 bases and J by 4 bases, with 14 bases between. Germline CDR1 and CDR2: MNHEY and SMNVEV (reference sequence).

The V gene is TRBV15, the J gene TRBJ1-5; 9 bases are shared with TRBD1. The CDR3 sequence is 15 residues long. The germline gives CDR1 LNHNV, CDR2 YYDKDF (reference sequence). The junction had 5 bases not matched to a gene; V was cut back by 5 bases and J by 3 bases. CDR3 amino acids: CATSERTGDNQPQHF. The CDR3 DNA follows: TGTGCCACCAGCGAAAGGACAGGGGACAATCAGCCCCAGCATTTT.

V usage is TRBV7-9 and J usage is TRBJ2-1, with unresolved D. This CDR3 has 14 amino acids. V shed 8 bases and J shed 8 bases, with 19 bases lying between them. Per the germline V gene, CDR1 is SEHNR and CDR2 is FQNEAQ (reference sequence). CDR3 coding DNA: TGTGCCAGCTCAAACATCGTTCTAACCTATGAGCAGTTCTTC. The encoded protein is CASSNIVLTYEQFF.

This clonotype was observed a few times. J is TRBJ2-1 and V is TRBV27; 12 positions agree with TRBD2. From germline, CDR1 is MNHEY and CDR2 SMNVEV (reference sequence). V dropped 4 bases and J dropped 10; count of bases not matched to a gene: 5. The CDR3 totals 14 residues. CDR3 in DNA: TGTGCCAGCAGTTCTAGCGGGGGGGCCTGGGAGCAGTTCTTC. Its protein product is CASSSSGGAWEQFF.

J is TRBJ2-7 and V is TRBV24-1, with 10 bases lining up with TRBD1. Looked up from germline, CDR1 is KGHDR and CDR2 is SFDVKD. The CDR3 consists of 15 residues. V lost 5 bases to trimming and J lost 5 bases; unmatched junction nucleotides: 8. Here the CDR3 reads CATSGPGTGDDEQYF. CDR3 nucleotides: TGTGCCACCAGTGGCCCCGGGACAGGGGACGACGAGCAGTACTTC.

This chain links TRBV5-1 with TRBJ2-5; D unclear. The CDR3 has 14 residues. Germline CDR1 and CDR2: SGHRS and YFSETQ. Trimming removed 4 bases from V and 1 base from J, with 11 bases in between. For the CDR3, the DNA is TGCGCCAGCAGCGTGACGAGAGTCCAAGAGACCCAGTACTTC. This translates into CASSVTRVQETQYF.

The J gene is TRBJ2-1, the V gene TRBV29-1; D might be TRBD2 (6 bases). Trimming shortened V by 4 bases and J by 12 bases, and 10 bases separated the two germline ends. The length of the CDR3 is 10 residues. Germline assignment: CDR1 SQVTM and CDR2 ANQGSEA. The CDR3 reads CSVGPGGQFF. The CDR3 DNA is TGCAGCGTTGGCCCCGGGGGGCAGTTCTTC.

The V and J genes are TRBV25-1 and TRBJ1-2; D unclear. The CDR3 runs 12 residues. V gave up 3 bases and J gave up 7 bases, with 9 bases separating them. Germline CDR1 and CDR2: MGHDK and SYGVNS. For the CDR3, the DNA is TGTGCCAGCAGTGACTTTCCTAGTGGCTACACCTTC. The encoded protein is CASSDFPSGYTF.

This rearrangement joins TRBV2 to TRBJ2-3; D might be TRBD1 (7 bases). The germline V gene has CDR1 SNHLY and CDR2 FYNNEI. The CDR3 covers 20 residues. V was cut by 1 base and J by 0 bases, with 23 bases left in between. The CDR3 region is CASSEGRGRIIFVSTDTQYF. The DNA for the CDR3 is TGTGCCAGCAGTGAAGGGAGGGGGCGAATTATTTTTGTTAGCACAGATACGCAGTATTTT.

The V and J genes are TRBV10-3 and TRBJ1-6; D is undetermined. The CDR3 spans 13 residues. V was trimmed by 10 bases and J by 5 bases, leaving 12 bases between them. The germline CDR1 and CDR2 sequences are ENHRY and SYGVKD. The CDR3, as DNA: TGTGCCAGCACACTAACGAATAATTCACCCCTCCACTTT. It translates to CASTLTNNSPLHF.

CDR3 sequence: CASSEGRTDTQYF. For the CDR3, the DNA is TGTGCCAGCAGTGAAGGGAGAACCGATACGCAGTATTTT. The J gene is TRBJ2-3, the V gene TRBV7-9; D is possibly TRBD2 (5 bases). Germline V CDR1 and CDR2: SEHNR, FQNEAQ (reference sequence). The CDR3 is 13 residues long. V dropped 6 bases and J dropped 6 bases, with 13 bases sitting between them.